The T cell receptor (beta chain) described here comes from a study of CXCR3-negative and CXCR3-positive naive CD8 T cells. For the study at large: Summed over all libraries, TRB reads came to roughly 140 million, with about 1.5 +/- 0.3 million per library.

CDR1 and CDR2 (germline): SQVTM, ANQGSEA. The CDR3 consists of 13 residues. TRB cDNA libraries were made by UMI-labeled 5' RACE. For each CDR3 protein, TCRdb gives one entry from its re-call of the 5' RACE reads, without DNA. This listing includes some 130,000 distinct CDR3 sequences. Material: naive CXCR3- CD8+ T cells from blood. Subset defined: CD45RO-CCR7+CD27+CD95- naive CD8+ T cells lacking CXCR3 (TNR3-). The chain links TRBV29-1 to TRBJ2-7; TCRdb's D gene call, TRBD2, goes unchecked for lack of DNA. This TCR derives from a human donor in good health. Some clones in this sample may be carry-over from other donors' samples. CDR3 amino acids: CSVAVSESYEQYF.